Listed below are T cell receptor beta chains from one sample, sequenced in a study of blood T cells in healthy people across ages. TCRdb used MiXCR to reprocess the 5' RACE reads, holding one entry per CDR3 protein. Among approximately 900,000 distinct CDR3 sequences, approximately 32% were seen once, and the ten largest hold more than 8.5%. The data were also submitted as part of a second study, on T cells of mothers and their children.

Sequencing used blood. Receptors were obtained from a woman aged 40 to 50 in good health. Each CDR3 is given with its conserved first and last residue. Each record gives: clone size, J gene, D gene, V gene, CDR3 DNA, CDR3 protein. The D gene is left open where the match is weak. Size is stated for part of the rows, as once, few or many counts, or as a class when the clone is expanded.

.,TRBJ1-1,.,TRBV12-5,TGTGCTAGTGGGACCGGGGGTGTGGACACTGAAGCTTTCTTT,CASGTGGVDTEAFF
.,TRBJ2-7,.,TRBV7-2,TGTGCCAGCAGCCCAAGTCACGGCTACGAGCAGTACTTC,CASSPSHGYEQYF
few,TRBJ1-5,.,TRBV20-1,TGCAGTGCTCATGCAGGGAACGGCAATCAGCCCCAGCATTTT,CSAHAGNGNQPQHF
many,TRBJ2-3,TRBD1,TRBV7-2,TGTGCCAGCAGCTTACAGACCGGGACAGGCACAGATACGCAGTATTTT,CASSLQTGTGTDTQYF
.,TRBJ2-6,.,TRBV29-1,TGCAGCGCCGAAGCTGGGGCCAACGTCCTGACTTTC,CSAEAGANVLTF
many,TRBJ2-1,.,TRBV5-1,TGCGCCAGCAGCTTGGGTGGGGAGTACAATGAGCAGTTCTTC,CASSLGGEYNEQFF
.,TRBJ2-7,TRBD2,TRBV9,TGTGCCAGCAGCTTCCGTCCTAGCGGCGAGCAGTACTTC,CASSFRPSGEQYF
few,TRBJ2-3,.,TRBV4-1,TGCGCCAGCAGCCAATTTAAGGGAACGCAGTATTTT,CASSQFKGTQYF
few,TRBJ2-7,TRBD2,TRBV28,TGTGCCAGCAGCGCCGGGGGGTACTACGAGCAGTACTTC,CASSAGGYYEQYF
.,TRBJ2-7,.,TRBV5-1,TGCGCCAGCAGCTTGTGGCAGGGACGGAACGAGCAGTACTTC,CASSLWQGRNEQYF
many,TRBJ2-1,.,TRBV9,TGTGCCAGCAGCTCCAGTCCGGGGAATGAGCAGTTCTTC,CASSSSPGNEQFF
.,TRBJ2-3,TRBD2,TRBV7-2,TGTGCCAGCAGACTTACTCTAGCGGGGGGGCCAGCAGGAGATACGCAGTATTTT,CASRLTLAGGPAGDTQYF
few,TRBJ2-7,.,TRBV28,TGTGCCAGCAGCCCAGAGGTTTATAGGGAGCAGTACTTC,CASSPEVYREQYF
.,TRBJ2-5,TRBD1,TRBV12-3/TRBV12-4,TGTGCCAGCAGGTCTGCCGGGACAGGGGTAGAGACCCAGTACTTC,CASRSAGTGVETQYF
many,TRBJ2-7,TRBD1,TRBV20-1,TGCAGTGCTAGACAGGACAGGGGATACGAGCAGTACTTC,CSARQDRGYEQYF
.,TRBJ1-5,.,TRBV4-1,TGCGCCAGCAGCCAAGCTCAGGGGCGGGGGTATCAGCCCCAGCATTTT,CASSQAQGRGYQPQHF
few,TRBJ2-1,TRBD2,TRBV27,TGTGCCAGCAGTTTATCCCTAGCGGAATACAATGAGCAGTTCTTC,CASSLSLAEYNEQFF
many,TRBJ2-1,.,TRBV20-1,TGCAGTGCGTGGACAGGGAGGGATGAGCAGTTCTTC,CSAWTGRDEQFF
many,TRBJ2-5,.,TRBV7-2,TGTGCCAGCAGCTCTGGACTGAGAGAGACCCAGTACTTC,CASSSGLRETQYF
many,TRBJ1-4,.,TRBV27,TGTGCCAGCAGTTTCGTGGGAACTAATGAAAAACTGTTTTTT,CASSFVGTNEKLFF
.,TRBJ2-1,TRBD1,TRBV19,TGTGCCGTACAGGCCCGGGACAGGGGGACCAACAATGAGCAGTTCTTC,CAVQARDRGTNNEQFF
once,TRBJ1-2,.,TRBV7-9,TGTGCCAGCAGCTTGGGAACGAACGCGTACTATGGCTACACCTTC,CASSLGTNAYYGYTF
many,TRBJ2-7,.,TRBV29-1,TGCAGCGTTGGGTCACCTAGAGCAGGCTACGAGCAGTACTTC,CSVGSPRAGYEQYF
many,TRBJ2-4,TRBD2,TRBV28,TGTGCCAGCAGGGGGGGGTTAAAGGAGGGGATTCAGTACTTC,CASRGGLKEGIQYF
.,TRBJ1-2,.,TRBV20-1,TGCAGTGCTGGGGGCTCGGGGGACTATGGCTACACCTTC,CSAGGSGDYGYTF
many,TRBJ2-7,.,TRBV29-1,TGCAGCGCAGACACAGGGAAGGGGACCTACGAGCAGTACTTC,CSADTGKGTYEQYF
.,TRBJ2-3,.,TRBV6-2/TRBV6-3,TGTGCCAGCAGCCACGGACGGGGAACAGATACGCAGTATTTT,CASSHGRGTDTQYF
.,TRBJ2-3,TRBD1,TRBV4-1,TGCGCCAGCAGCCAAGGGGACAGGGGGGCGGGTTGGGATACGCAGTATTTT,CASSQGDRGAGWDTQYF
.,TRBJ2-1,TRBD1,TRBV7-6,TGTGCCAGCAGCCCTTACAGGGGTAGTTACGATGAGCAGTTCTTC,CASSPYRGSYDEQFF
.,TRBJ2-3,TRBD2,TRBV7-2,TGTGCCAACAGCTTAGCTCAGGGACTAGCGGGGGGAACAGATACGCAGTATTTT,CANSLAQGLAGGTDTQYF
.,TRBJ2-1,.,TRBV4-1,TGCGCCAGCAGCCAAGGTGTGGGGCAGTTCTTC,CASSQGVGQFF
.,TRBJ2-3,.,TRBV23-1,TGCGCCAGCATATCCTACGACGAAGCTAGCACAGATACGCAGTATTTT,CASISYDEASTDTQYF
many,TRBJ2-7,.,TRBV20-1,TGCAGTGCTAGAGGTCCGTCGGGGTACGAGCAGTACTTC,CSARGPSGYEQYF
.,TRBJ1-1,.,TRBV7-2,TGTGCCAGCAGCTCCCAACCCCGGATGAACACTGAAGCTTTCTTT,CASSSQPRMNTEAFF
.,TRBJ1-4,.,TRBV12-3/TRBV12-4,TGTGCCAGCAGTCTACAGGGTTGGGGCGAAAAACTGTTTTTT,CASSLQGWGEKLFF
.,TRBJ2-1,TRBD1,TRBV7-9,TGTGCCACCATACAGGGGTCGGGTATATACAATGAGCAGTTCTTC,CATIQGSGIYNEQFF
.,TRBJ2-5,TRBD1,TRBV29-1,TGCGTCACGACGGGACAGGGCCAAGAGACCCAGTACTTC,CVTTGQGQETQYF
.,TRBJ1-5,.,TRBV28,TGTGCCAGCAGTACTCCTTTGGACGGACAGCCCCAGCATTTT,CASSTPLDGQPQHF
many,TRBJ2-7,.,TRBV27,TGTGCCAGCAGTTTATCGGGTGTGTTATACGAGCAGTACTTC,CASSLSGVLYEQYF
few,TRBJ1-5,TRBD1,TRBV12-3/TRBV12-4,TGTGCCAGCAGTTTCGGACAGGGGGCTCAGCCCCAGCATTTT,CASSFGQGAQPQHF
.,TRBJ2-7,.,TRBV6-2/TRBV6-3,TGTGCCAGCAGTTACTCGATTTTGTATAGGACCTACGAGCAGTACTTC,CASSYSILYRTYEQYF
.,TRBJ2-7,.,TRBV28,TGTGCCAGCAGTTTTCCTATACGGGGTTCAGCCTACGAGCAGTACTTC,CASSFPIRGSAYEQYF
.,TRBJ1-1,.,TRBV19,TGTGCCAGTACCACCGGGGCACCAGGATTGAACACTGAAGCTTTCTTT,CASTTGAPGLNTEAFF
.,TRBJ2-1,.,TRBV28,TGTGCCAGCGTAGCGATGAATGAGCAGTTCTTC,CASVAMNEQFF
.,TRBJ2-1,.,TRBV15,TGTGCCACCAGCAGAGATCTCGGACGGAGGACCTACAATGAGCAGTTCTTC,CATSRDLGRRTYNEQFF
.,TRBJ1-2,.,TRBV7-2,TGTGCCAGCAGCTTAGTCGGGGTCTCAGCTAACTATGGCTACACCTTC,CASSLVGVSANYGYTF
many,TRBJ2-7,TRBD2,TRBV11-2,TGTGCCAGCAGCCCACTAGCGGGGCAATCCTACGAGCAGTACTTC,CASSPLAGQSYEQYF
few,TRBJ1-1,.,TRBV29-1,TGCAGCGTTGAAAGGGACCACACTGAAGCTTTCTTT,CSVERDHTEAFF
few,TRBJ2-1,.,TRBV7-9,TGTGCCAGCTCTCTCCGGGGGCAGGGGCTTGTTGAGCAGTTCTTC,CASSLRGQGLVEQFF
many,TRBJ2-5,TRBD2,TRBV20-1,TGCAGTGCTACTAGCGGGGGGGCCGAAGAGACCCAGTACTTC,CSATSGGAEETQYF